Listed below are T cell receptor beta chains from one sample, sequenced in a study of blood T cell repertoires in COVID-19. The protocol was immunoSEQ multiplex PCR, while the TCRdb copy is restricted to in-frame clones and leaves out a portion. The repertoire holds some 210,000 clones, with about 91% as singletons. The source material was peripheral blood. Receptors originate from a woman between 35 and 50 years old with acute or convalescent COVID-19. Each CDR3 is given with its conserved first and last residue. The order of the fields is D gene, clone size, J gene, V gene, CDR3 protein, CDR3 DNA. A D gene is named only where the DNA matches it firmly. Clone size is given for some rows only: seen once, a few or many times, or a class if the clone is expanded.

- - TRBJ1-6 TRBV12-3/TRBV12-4 CASSTGSAPLHF TGTGCCAGCAGCACAGGGTCGGCACCCCTCCACTTT
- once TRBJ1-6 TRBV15 CATSREADSPLHF TGTGCCACCAGCAGAGAAGCCGATTCACCCCTCCACTTT
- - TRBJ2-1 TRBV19 CASSIDSPSYNEQFF TGTGCCAGTAGTATAGATAGTCCCTCCTACAATGAGCAGTTCTTC
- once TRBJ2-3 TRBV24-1 CATSDFGPAGNTDTQYF -
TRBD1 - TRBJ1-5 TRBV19 CASSYRGSNQPQHF TGTGCCAGTAGTTACAGGGGGAGCAATCAGCCCCAGCATTTT
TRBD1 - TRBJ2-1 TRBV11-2 CASSLKGGNAEQFF TGTGCCAGCAGCTTAAAAGGGGGCAATGCTGAGCAGTTCTTC
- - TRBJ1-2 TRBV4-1 CASSQGTERNYGYTF TGCGCCAGCAGCCAAGGTACAGAAAGAAACTATGGCTACACCTTC
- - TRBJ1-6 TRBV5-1 CASRAGDQGRPLHF TGCGCCAGCCGGGCGGGGGATCAGGGAAGACCCCTCCACTTT
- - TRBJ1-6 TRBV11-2 CASSPTATGMGSPLHF TGTGCCAGCAGTCCTACGGCCACAGGGATGGGTTCACCCCTCCACTTT
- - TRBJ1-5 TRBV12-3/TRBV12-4 CASSRSSQPQHF TGTGCCAGCAGTCGTAGCAGTCAGCCCCAGCATTTT
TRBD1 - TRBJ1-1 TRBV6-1 CASSVSIPGTGGTEAFF TGTGCCAGCAGTGTGTCTATCCCCGGGACAGGGGGTACTGAAGCTTTCTTT
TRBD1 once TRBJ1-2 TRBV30 CAWSPDRANGYTF TGTGCCTGGAGCCCGGACAGGGCTAATGGCTACACCTTC
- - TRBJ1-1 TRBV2 CASSVRDIEAFF TGTGCCAGCAGTGTCCGGGACATTGAAGCTTTCTTT
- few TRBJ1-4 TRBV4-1 CASSQERGGLGNEKLFF TGCGCCAGCAGCCAAGAACGGGGGGGACTGGGTAATGAAAAACTGTTTTTT
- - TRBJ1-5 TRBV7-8 CASSFRGNQPQHF TGTGCCAGCAGCTTTCGAGGGAATCAGCCCCAGCATTTT
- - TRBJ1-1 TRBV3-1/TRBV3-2 CASSPLGSTEAFF TGTGCCAGCAGCCCCCTCGGGAGCACTGAAGCTTTCTTT
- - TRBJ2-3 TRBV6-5 CASSPRPGAPDTQYF TGTGCCAGCAGTCCCAGACCCGGAGCCCCCGATACGCAGTATTTT
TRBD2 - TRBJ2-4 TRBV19 CASSIALTSGGYRPRKNIQYF TGTGCCAGTAGTATAGCTCTGACTAGCGGGGGGTACAGGCCCCGCAAAAACATTCAGTACTTC
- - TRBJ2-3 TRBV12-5 CASGLVKTVTDTQYF TGTGCTAGTGGTTTGGTAAAAACAGTCACAGATACGCAGTATTTT
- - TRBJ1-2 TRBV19 CASSSLSGDGYTF TGTGCCAGTAGTTCCCTCTCGGGAGATGGCTACACCTTC
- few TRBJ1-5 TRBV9 CASSAQDGINQPQHF TGTGCCAGCAGCGCCCAGGACGGGATAAATCAGCCCCAGCATTTT
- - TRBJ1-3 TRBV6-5 CASTMERNTIYF TGTGCCAGCACCATGGAGCGAAACACCATATATTTT
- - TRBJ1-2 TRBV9 CASSVTDNYGYTF TGTGCCAGCAGCGTGACAGATAACTATGGCTACACCTTC
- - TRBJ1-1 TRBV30 CAWSVSNLNTEAFF TGTGCCTGGAGTGTAAGTAACTTGAACACTGAAGCTTTCTTT
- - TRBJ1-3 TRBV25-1 CATQRGSSGNTIYF TGTGCCACCCAGCGGGGCAGCTCTGGAAACACCATATATTTT
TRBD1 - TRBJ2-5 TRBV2 CASRRTGAGGETQYF TGTGCCAGCAGGAGGACAGGGGCAGGCGGGGAGACCCAGTACTTC
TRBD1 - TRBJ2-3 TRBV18 CASSPWRTGDDTQYF TGTGCCAGCTCACCATGGAGAACAGGGGATGATACGCAGTATTTT
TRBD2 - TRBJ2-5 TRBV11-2 CASSLRLAGAGGTQYF TGTGCCAGCAGCCTCAGACTAGCGGGGGCCGGAGGGACCCAGTACTTC
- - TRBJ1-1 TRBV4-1 CASSQGARQLNTEAFF TGCGCCAGCAGCCAGGGTGCCCGACAGCTGAACACTGAAGCTTTCTTT
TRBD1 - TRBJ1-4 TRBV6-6 CASITTGLATNEKLFF TGTGCCAGCATCACGACAGGGCTGGCAACTAATGAAAAACTGTTTTTT
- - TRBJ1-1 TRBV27 CASSLIGGGNTEAFF TGTGCCAGCAGTTTAATAGGGGGTGGGAACACTGAAGCTTTCTTT
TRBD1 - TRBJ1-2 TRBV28 CASSLRQGGLIRDYGYTF TGTGCCAGCAGTTTACGACAGGGTGGGTTGATCAGGGACTATGGCTACACCTTC
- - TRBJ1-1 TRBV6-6 CASRASQGMNTEAFF TGTGCCAGCAGGGCATCACAGGGAATGAACACTGAAGCTTTCTTT
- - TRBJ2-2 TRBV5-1 CASSLWGGGTGELFF TGCGCCAGCAGCTTGTGGGGCGGCGGAACCGGGGAGCTGTTTTTT
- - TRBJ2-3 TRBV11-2 CASSLGQVGRNTDTQYF TGTGCCAGCAGCTTAGGACAGGTGGGCCGGAACACAGATACGCAGTATTTT
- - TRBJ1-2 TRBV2 CASSADRNYGYTF TGTGCCAGCAGTGCAGACAGGAACTATGGCTACACCTTC
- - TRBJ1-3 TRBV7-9 CASSPPSSGNTIYF TGTGCCAGCAGCCCGCCCAGCTCTGGAAACACCATATATTTT
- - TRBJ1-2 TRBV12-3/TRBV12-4 CASSLGQYGYTF TGTGCCAGCAGTTTGGGGCAATATGGCTACACCTTC
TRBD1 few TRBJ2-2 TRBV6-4 CASRPGQANTGELFF TGTGCCAGCAGACCGGGACAGGCGAACACCGGGGAGCTGTTTTTT
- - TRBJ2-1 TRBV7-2 CASSPTVGGTYNEQFF TGTGCCAGCAGCCCCACGGTTGGGGGGACCTACAATGAGCAGTTCTTC
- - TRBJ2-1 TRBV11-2 CASSPPFNEQFF TGTGCCAGCAGCCCTCCTTTCAATGAGCAGTTCTTC
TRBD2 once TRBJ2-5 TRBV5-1 CASSLRLAGGLTETQYF TGCGCCAGCAGCTTGAGACTAGCGGGGGGGCTCACGGAGACCCAGTACTTC
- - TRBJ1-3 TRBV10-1 CASSDRGNTIYF TGCGCCAGCAGTGACCGTGGAAACACCATATATTTT
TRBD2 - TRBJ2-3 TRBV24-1 CATSDPGLEEDTQYF TGTGCCACCAGTGATCCGGGACTAGAAGAAGATACGCAGTATTTT
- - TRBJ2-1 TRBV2 CASSEGWASYNEQFF TGTGCCAGCAGTGAAGGTTGGGCTTCCTACAATGAGCAGTTCTTC
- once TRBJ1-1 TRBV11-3 CASSPPRGRLNTEAFF TGTGCCAGCAGTCCGCCCCGTGGGCGTCTGAACACTGAAGCTTTCTTT
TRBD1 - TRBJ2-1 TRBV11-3 CASSPGQGHNEQFF TGTGCCAGCAGCCCGGGACAGGGCCACAATGAGCAGTTCTTC
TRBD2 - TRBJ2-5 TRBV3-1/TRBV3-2 CASSPTSGGAMETQYF TGTGCCAGCAGCCCGACTAGCGGGGGGGCAATGGAGACCCAGTACTTC
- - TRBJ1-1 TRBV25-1 CASRHMGGTEAFF TGTGCCAGCCGCCATATGGGCGGGACTGAAGCTTTCTTT
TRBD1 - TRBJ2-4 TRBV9 CASSSGQAIAKNIQYF TGTGCCAGCAGCTCCGGACAGGCAATAGCCAAAAACATTCAGTACTTC
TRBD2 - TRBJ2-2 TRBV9 CASSPSGSGGAGGELFF TGTGCCAGCAGCCCTAGCGGGAGCGGGGGGGCCGGCGGGGAGCTGTTTTTT